One and the same sample provided the 14 T cell receptor beta chains below, sequenced in a study of T cells in Graves' hyperthyroidism and ophthalmopathy. TCR beta CDR3 region amplification was performed from RNA transcripts. The primer set for the first-round RT-PCR of the TCR CDR3 was HTBI. One entry per CDR3 protein results from TCRdb running MiXCR on the multiplex PCR reads. This table has hundreds of thousands of distinct CDR3 sequences, 14% appearing once. Source material: blood. Receptors were obtained from a woman aged 18-29 years with Graves' hyperthyroidism.

This clonotype has more than one count but fewer than ten. The DNA of the CDR3 is TGCAGTGCTAGAGGGGGACGGGCTAGCGGGAGGGGGAATGAGCAGTTCTTC. Translating it yields CSARGGRASGRGNEQFF. V is TRBV20-1 and J is TRBJ2-1; 12 nucleotides align to TRBD2. The J segment lost 7 bases and the V segment lost 1 base, leaving 11 bases of the junction unmatched. Germline V gene lookup returns CDR1 DFQATT and CDR2 SNEGSKA (reference sequence). The CDR3 covers 17 residues.

The V gene is TRBV29-1, the J gene TRBJ1-1; 9 bases are shared with TRBD1. J lost 1 base, V lost 3 bases, and 3 bases had no gene match. Looked up from germline, CDR1 is SQVTM and CDR2 is ANQGSEA. This CDR3 has 14 amino acids. The CDR3 bases are TGCAGCGTTGAGGTACAGGGGGCGAACACTGAAGCTTTCTTT. Translated, it gives CSVEVQGANTEAFF.

The V gene is TRBV13, the J gene TRBJ2-1; 7 nucleotides line up with TRBD2. The CDR3 totals 16 residues. Germline V lookup: CDR1 PRHDT, CDR2 FYEKMQ (reference sequence). J was trimmed by 4 bases and V by 5 bases; bases with no gene match: 11. The CDR3 loop is CASSPRKGAGYNEQFF. The CDR3 DNA follows: TGTGCCAGCAGCCCCAGGAAGGGAGCGGGGTACAATGAGCAGTTCTTC. Variable domain in full (rest from reference TRBV13 and TRBJ2-1): AAGVIQSPRHLIKEKRETATLKCYPIPRHDTVYWYQQGPGQDPQFLISFYEKMQSDKGSIPDRFSAQQFSDYHSELNMSSLELGDSALYFCASSPRKGAGYNEQFFGPGTRLTVL.

This clonotype was detected a few times. The chain is built from TRBV20-1 and TRBJ2-2; 7 bases line up with TRBD1. The CDR3 contains 15 residues. The ends lost 0 bases at V and 3 bases at J; junction bases unmatched: 4. CDR1 and CDR2 (germline): DFQATT, SNEGSKA (reference sequence). This CDR3 is CSARDTGVDTGELFF. Written as DNA, the CDR3 is TGCAGTGCTAGAGATACAGGGGTCGACACCGGGGAGCTGTTTTTT.

The genes are TRBV19 and TRBJ2-7; 9 bases match TRBD1. Germline CDR1 LNHDA, CDR2 SQIVND (reference sequence). V dropped 1 base and J dropped 5; count of bases not matched to a gene: 6. This CDR3 has 15 residues. The CDR3 DNA sequence: TGTGCCAGTAGTATAGCATTGGGGACAGGGAACGAGCAGTACTTC. This encodes CASSIALGTGNEQYF.

This clonotype was seen more than once but under ten times. The chain couples TRBV20-1 to TRBJ2-7, with 12 nucleotides matching TRBD2. Per germline, CDR1 DFQATT and CDR2 SNEGSKA (reference sequence). This CDR3 is 16 amino acids long. V lost 3 bases and J lost 0; bases outside the gene matches: 6. The CDR3 DNA is TGCAGTGCTAGGCCTAGCGGGAGGGCCTACTCCTACGAGCAGTACTTC. This translates into CSARPSGRAYSYEQYF.

The chain employs TRBV6-1 and TRBJ1-3; no firm D call. In germline, CDR1 is MNHNS, CDR2 SASEGT. Between the trimmed V and J ends, which lost 3 bases and 2 bases, there was a span of 8 bases. The CDR3 runs to 14 residues. Here the CDR3 DNA reads TGTGCCAGCAGTGAGGGGTATGCTGGAAACACCATATATTTT. Protein: CASSEGYAGNTIYF.

This clonotype was seen many times. The rearrangement links TRBV29-1 to TRBJ2-1, with D perhaps given as TRBD1 or TRBD2 (5 bases each). This CDR3 contains 13 residues. Germline V gene data show CDR1 as SQVTM and CDR2 as ANQGSEA. V lost 3 bases to trimming and J lost 3 bases, with 9 bases between them. CDR3 bases: TGCAGCGTTGACGGGGCGGTCTACAATGAGCAGTTCTTC. Its protein is CSVDGAVYNEQFF.

At least ten counts were recorded for this clonotype. The rearrangement links TRBV7-8 to TRBJ2-3, with 9 nucleotides matching TRBD2. V lost 5 bases and J lost 2; bases outside the gene matches: 20. Per the germline V gene, CDR1 is SGHVS and CDR2 is FQNEAQ. This CDR3 has 20 amino acids. CDR3 residues: CASSRISGSSPTFPTDTQYF. In nucleotides, the CDR3 is TGTGCCAGCAGCCGAATTAGCGGGAGTTCCCCGACATTCCCCACAGATACGCAGTATTTT.

This clonotype has ten or more counts. The chain has TRBV11-2 and TRBJ2-7; 13 bases align to TRBD2. The germline V gene encodes CDR1 SGHAT and CDR2 FQNNGV. V shed 2 bases and J 4 bases; nucleotides not matched to a gene: 11. The CDR3 is 18 residues long. The CDR3 spells CASSLFAGLAGVGYEQYF. CDR3 DNA sequence: TGTGCCAGCAGCTTATTTGCCGGACTAGCGGGAGTAGGGTACGAGCAGTACTTC.

The V and J genes are TRBV13 and TRBJ1-2; possibly TRBD1 for D (5 bases). The CDR3 consists of 18 residues. Germline-derived CDR1 and CDR2 are PRHDT and FYEKMQ (reference sequence). V lost 3 bases to trimming and J lost 5 bases, with 25 bases between them. The chain's CDR3 is CASSFWGGGSKSTYGYTF. The CDR3 DNA is TGTGCCAGCAGCTTTTGGGGCGGAGGCAGCAAATCAACTTATGGCTACACCTTC.

This clonotype was observed a handful of times. The rearrangement uses TRBV2 and TRBJ2-3, with TRBD1 matching 7 bases. This CDR3 spans 15 amino acids. Germline V gene data show CDR1 as SNHLY and CDR2 as FYNNEI. With V trimmed by 4 bases and J by 8 bases, 12 bases remained unmatched. The CDR3 region is CASSGDSVPRGTQYF. The CDR3 nucleotides read TGTGCCAGCAGTGGGGACAGCGTGCCGCGTGGTACGCAGTATTTT.

The chain uses TRBV24-1 and TRBJ2-5; perhaps TRBD2 as D (5 bases). Looked up from germline, CDR1 is KGHDR and CDR2 is SFDVKD. V lost 9 bases and J lost 5, with 18 bases in between. The CDR3 totals 14 residues. CDR3 sequence: CATQWRLPEETQYF. CDR3 DNA sequence: TGTGCCACCCAGTGGAGGTTGCCGGAGGAGACCCAGTACTTC.

V gene TRBV20-1 combines with J gene TRBJ2-3; 7 bases are a match to TRBD2. Germline CDR1 and CDR2: DFQATT and SNEGSKA (reference sequence). Trimming cost V 4 bases and J 4 bases; bases outside gene matches: 14. This CDR3 has 16 residues. The CDR3 DNA reads as TGCAGTGCTATGGAATTTGCGGGGGAGACGGCAGATACGCAGTATTTT. Its protein product is CSAMEFAGETADTQYF.